The next 7 T cell receptor beta chains were all read from a single sample in a study of CXCR3-negative and CXCR3-positive naive CD8 T cells. UMI-labeled 5' RACE yielded the TRB cDNA libraries. One entry per CDR3 protein, without DNA, is what TCRdb gives after re-calling the 5' RACE reads. In total, the table holds roughly 48,000 distinct CDR3 sequences. The sample was memory CD8+ T cells from blood. The receptors were sampled from a human donor in good health. Some clones in this sample may be carry-over from other donors' samples.

The chain links TRBV28 to TRBJ2-5. The CDR3 consists of 13 residues. Looked up from germline, CDR1 is MDHEN and CDR2 is SYDVKM. The CDR3 protein is CASTTVAQETQYF.

V usage is TRBV5-1 and J usage is TRBJ1-1. The CDR3 length is 14 residues. From germline, CDR1 is SGHRS and CDR2 YFSETQ. CDR3 loop: CASSLVGQNTEAFF.

J is TRBJ2-1 and V is TRBV28. The germline gives CDR1 MDHEN, CDR2 SYDVKM. The length of the CDR3 is 13 residues. The CDR3 sequence: CAIKDQIHNEQFF.

CDR3 residues: CSARGLAETYNEQFF. The chain couples TRBV20-1 to TRBJ2-1; TCRdb returns TRBD2, unconfirmable since there is no DNA. The germline gives CDR1 DFQATT, CDR2 SNEGSKA (reference sequence). There are 15 residues in the CDR3.

The chain links TRBV5-5 to TRBJ2-7; TCRdb's assignment of TRBD1 cannot be checked, as there is no DNA. CDR3 length equals 14 residues. Germline loops: CDR1 SGHKS, CDR2 YYEKEE (reference sequence). CDR3 sequence: CASSLVETVYEQYF.

The J gene is TRBJ1-5, the V gene TRBV28; TCRdb designates TRBD1, a call that cannot be tested without DNA. CDR1 is MDHEN and CDR2 is SYDVKM in the germline V gene. The length of the CDR3 is 13 residues. The chain's CDR3 is CASSFAPAWAQHF.

This chain connects TRBV30 to TRBJ1-1. CDR3 length: 13 residues. Germline V CDR1 and CDR2: GTSNPN, SVGIG (reference sequence). The CDR3 region is CAWSETRYTEAFF.